A selection of T cell receptor beta chains follows, all from one sample in a study of blood T cell repertoires in COVID-19. TCRdb's copy holds only in-frame clones and misses some; the assay was immunoSEQ multiplex PCR. The sample has some 320,000 clones, over 75% seen once; the top ten hold approximately 5%. Sequenced input: PBMCs or T cells enriched from blood (not recorded which). The receptors derive from a woman under 40 who had recovered from COVID-19. CDR3s include the opening cysteine and the closing phenylalanine or tryptophan. A D gene is named only where the DNA matches it firmly. A clone size is listed for some rows: how often the clone was seen (once, few, many), or a class if it is expanded.

size	D	V	J	DNA	CDR3
NA	NA	TRBV27	TRBJ2-4	TGTGCCAGCAGTTTGCTGGGGGACAGCCCCCGGGGAGGCAAAAACATTCAGTACTTC	CASSLLGDSPRGGKNIQYF
NA	TRBD1	TRBV4-3	TRBJ2-2	TGCGCCAGCAGCCGGAAAATGGGGACAGCGAACACCGGGGAGCTGTTTTTT	CASSRKMGTANTGELFF
NA	TRBD1	TRBV5-1	TRBJ2-1	TGCGCCAGCAGCTCATCTGGGACAGGGGGCTCTGAGCAGTTCTTC	CASSSSGTGGSEQFF
NA	NA	TRBV14	TRBJ1-2	TGTGCCAGCAGCCGGCAGACAGGCTATGGCTACACCTTC	CASSRQTGYGYTF
NA	TRBD1	TRBV4-3	TRBJ1-2	TGCGCCAGCAGCCGTCGGACAGGGGAAACCCGTGGGGACTATGGCTACACCTTC	CASSRRTGETRGDYGYTF
NA	NA	TRBV27	TRBJ1-2	TGTGCCAGCAGTTCAGGGGCCAGGGTAATAGCTAACTATGGCTACACCTTC	CASSSGARVIANYGYTF
NA	NA	TRBV7-2	TRBJ1-2	TGTGCCAGCAGCTTAGTGGGCCTTAACTATGGCTACACCTTC	CASSLVGLNYGYTF
once	NA	TRBV5-1	TRBJ2-3	TGCGCCAGCAGCCCCACAGGGACAGATACGCAGTATTTT	CASSPTGTDTQYF
once	NA	TRBV29-1	TRBJ1-1	TGCAGCGTTGCGTACACGGGGAACACTGAAGCTTTCTTT	CSVAYTGNTEAFF
NA	NA	TRBV5-6	TRBJ1-1	TGTGCCAGCAGCTTGGGAGTGAACACTGAAGCTTTCTTT	CASSLGVNTEAFF
NA	TRBD1	TRBV6-5	TRBJ1-2	TGTGCCAGCAGTTCCCGGGACAGGGGGCAGGTTGCTGGCTACACCTTC	CASSSRDRGQVAGYTF
NA	NA	TRBV14	TRBJ2-1	TGTGCCAGCAGCCACCTCACTAGATCCTACAATGAGCAGTTCTTC	CASSHLTRSYNEQFF
NA	TRBD1	TRBV5-6	TRBJ1-1	TGTGCCAGCAGCCCCGGGACAGGGACAGGGTGGGTACTGAACACTGAAGCTTTCTTT	CASSPGTGTGWVLNTEAFF
NA	NA	TRBV27	TRBJ1-2	TGTGCCAGCAGTTCCTTAGCGTCGGGCTACACCTTC	CASSSLASGYTF
NA	NA	TRBV30	TRBJ1-3	TGTGCCTGGAGTGTTTCCGGGGTTAGAAACACCATATATTTT	CAWSVSGVRNTIYF
NA	NA	TRBV6-8	TRBJ1-5	TGTGCCAGCAGTTACCCGAAATGGGGGGGTAGCAATCAGCCCCAGCATTTT	CASSYPKWGGSNQPQHF
NA	NA	TRBV19	TRBJ1-6	TGTGCCAGTAGTACGACTTACGGCGAGGGTTCACCCCTCCACTTT	CASSTTYGEGSPLHF
NA	NA	TRBV6-5	TRBJ2-7	TGTGCCAGCAGTTTCGGGACCTACGAGCAGTACTTC	CASSFGTYEQYF
NA	NA	TRBV3-1/TRBV3-2	TRBJ1-1	TGTGCCAGCAGCCAAGCCGCTGCAGGGATGAACACTGAAGCTTTCTTT	CASSQAAAGMNTEAFF
NA	NA	TRBV6-5	TRBJ1-4	TGTGCCAGCAGTTATGAGGCCCGGGACAATAATGAAAAACTGTTTTTT	CASSYEARDNNEKLFF
NA	TRBD1	TRBV11-2	TRBJ2-3	TGTGCCAGCAGCCCCCGGACAGGGCCAGATACGCAGTATTTT	CASSPRTGPDTQYF
NA	TRBD1	TRBV30	TRBJ2-4	TGTGCCTGGGACAGGGTTGTAGCCAAAAACATTCAGTACTTC	CAWDRVVAKNIQYF
NA	TRBD1	TRBV7-9	TRBJ1-1	TGTGCCAGCAGCTTACCGGACAGGGGGAACACTGAAGCTTTCTTT	CASSLPDRGNTEAFF
NA	TRBD1	TRBV19	TRBJ2-5	TGTGCCAGTAGTATGGAGGGACAGGTACGGGAGACCCAGTACTTC	CASSMEGQVRETQYF
NA	TRBD1	TRBV9	TRBJ2-2	TGTGCCAGCAGCACCCGGGACAGAAACACCGGGGAGCTGTTTTTT	CASSTRDRNTGELFF
NA	TRBD1	TRBV12-3/TRBV12-4	TRBJ1-3	TGTGCCAGCAGTCCGCAGGGGGTAAACACCATATATTTT	CASSPQGVNTIYF
NA	TRBD2	TRBV5-4	TRBJ2-7	TGTGCCAGCAGCCACCCGACTAGCGGCTCCTACGAGCAGTACTTC	CASSHPTSGSYEQYF
NA	NA	TRBV9	TRBJ2-7	TGTGCCAGCAGCGCCGGGCAGCGGCGAGGGTACGAGCAGTACTTC	CASSAGQRRGYEQYF
NA	NA	TRBV15	TRBJ2-7	TGTGCCACCAGCAGCAGCTCCTACGAGCAGTACTTC	CATSSSSYEQYF
NA	NA	TRBV10-3	TRBJ1-1	TGTGCCATCAGTGAGCGAGAGCGGAACACTGAAGCTTTCTTT	CAISERERNTEAFF
few	TRBD2	TRBV6-2/TRBV6-3	TRBJ2-3	TGTGCCAGCAGTTTTCTAGCGGGGCTTTCAGATACGCAGTATTTT	CASSFLAGLSDTQYF